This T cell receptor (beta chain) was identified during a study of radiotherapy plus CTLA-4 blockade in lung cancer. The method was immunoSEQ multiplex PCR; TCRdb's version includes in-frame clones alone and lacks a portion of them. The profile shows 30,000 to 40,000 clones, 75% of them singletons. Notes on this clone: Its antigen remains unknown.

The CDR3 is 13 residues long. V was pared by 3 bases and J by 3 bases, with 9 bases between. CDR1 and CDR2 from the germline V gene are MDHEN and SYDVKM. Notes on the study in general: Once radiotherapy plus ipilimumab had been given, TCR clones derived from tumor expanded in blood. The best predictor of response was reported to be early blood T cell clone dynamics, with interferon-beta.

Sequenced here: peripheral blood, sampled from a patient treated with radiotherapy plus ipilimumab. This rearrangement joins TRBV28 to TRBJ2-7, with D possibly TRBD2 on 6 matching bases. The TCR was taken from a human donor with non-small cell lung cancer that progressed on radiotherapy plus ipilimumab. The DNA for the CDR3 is TGTGCCAGCAGTTTGGCGGACTACTACGAGCAGTACTTC. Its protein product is CASSLADYYEQYF.